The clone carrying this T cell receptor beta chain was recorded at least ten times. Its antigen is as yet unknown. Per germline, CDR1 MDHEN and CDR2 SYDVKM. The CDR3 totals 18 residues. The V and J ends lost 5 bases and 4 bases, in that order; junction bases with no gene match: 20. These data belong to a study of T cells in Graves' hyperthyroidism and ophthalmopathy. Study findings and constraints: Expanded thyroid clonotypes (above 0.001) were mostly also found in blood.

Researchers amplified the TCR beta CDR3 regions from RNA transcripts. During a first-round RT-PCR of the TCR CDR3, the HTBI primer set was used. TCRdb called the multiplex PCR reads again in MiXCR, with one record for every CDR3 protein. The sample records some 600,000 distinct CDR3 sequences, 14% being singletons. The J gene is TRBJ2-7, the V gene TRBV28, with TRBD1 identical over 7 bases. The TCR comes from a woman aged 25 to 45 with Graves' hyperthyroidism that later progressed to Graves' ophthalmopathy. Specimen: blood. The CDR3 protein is CASSAFLGTEAVGYEQYF. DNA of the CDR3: TGTGCCAGCAGTGCCTTCCTCGGGACAGAGGCCGTGGGGTACGAGCAGTACTTC.